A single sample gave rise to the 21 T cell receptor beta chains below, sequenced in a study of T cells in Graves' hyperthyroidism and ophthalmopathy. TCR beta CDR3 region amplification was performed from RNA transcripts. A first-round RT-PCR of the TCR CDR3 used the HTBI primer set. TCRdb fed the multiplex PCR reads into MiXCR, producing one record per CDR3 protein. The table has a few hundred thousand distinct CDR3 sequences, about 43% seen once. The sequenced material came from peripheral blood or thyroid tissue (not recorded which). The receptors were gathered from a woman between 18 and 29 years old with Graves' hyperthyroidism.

CDR3 in DNA: TGTGCCAGCAGCCCAGCCTGGGACAGCGGGGAGCTGTTTTTT. Protein sequence: CASSPAWDSGELFF. This chain joins TRBV11-1 and TRBJ2-2, with 7 bases fitting TRBD1. This CDR3 comprises 14 residues. CDR1 SGHAT and CDR2 FQDESV come from the germline V gene (reference sequence). V shed 5 bases, J shed 7 bases, and the junction held 7 bases outside the gene matches.

The CDR3 sequence is CSVRDRGSNQPQHF. The CDR3 DNA reads TGCAGCGTTAGGGACAGGGGAAGCAATCAGCCCCAGCATTTT. The chain recombines TRBV29-1 with TRBJ1-5; 10 positions match TRBD1. Unmatched junction bases numbered 2, after V lost 5 bases and J lost 1 base. The CDR3 extends over 14 amino acids. Germline loops: CDR1 SQVTM, CDR2 ANQGSEA.

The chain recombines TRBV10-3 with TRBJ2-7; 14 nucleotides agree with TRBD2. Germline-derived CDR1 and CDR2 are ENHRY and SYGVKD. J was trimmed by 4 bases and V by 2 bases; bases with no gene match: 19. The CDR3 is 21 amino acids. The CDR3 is CAISEIFNSGGTSGSLYEQYF. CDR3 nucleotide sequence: TGTGCCATCAGTGAGATCTTTAACTCGGGTGGGACTAGCGGGAGTCTGTACGAGCAGTACTTC.

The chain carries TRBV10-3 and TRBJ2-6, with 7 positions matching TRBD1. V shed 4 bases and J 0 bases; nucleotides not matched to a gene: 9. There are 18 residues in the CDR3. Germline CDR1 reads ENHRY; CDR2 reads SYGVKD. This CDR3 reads CAISGDSPENSGANVLTF. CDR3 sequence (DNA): TGTGCCATCAGTGGGGACAGCCCGGAGAACTCTGGGGCCAACGTCCTGACTTTC.

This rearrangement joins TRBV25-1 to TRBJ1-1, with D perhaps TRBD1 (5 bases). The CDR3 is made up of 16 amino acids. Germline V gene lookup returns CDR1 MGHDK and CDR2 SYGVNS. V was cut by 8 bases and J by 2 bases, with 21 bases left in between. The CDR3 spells CASEGLGPGPNTEAFF. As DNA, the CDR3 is TGTGCCAGCGAAGGCCTAGGACCGGGGCCCAACACTGAAGCTTTCTTT.

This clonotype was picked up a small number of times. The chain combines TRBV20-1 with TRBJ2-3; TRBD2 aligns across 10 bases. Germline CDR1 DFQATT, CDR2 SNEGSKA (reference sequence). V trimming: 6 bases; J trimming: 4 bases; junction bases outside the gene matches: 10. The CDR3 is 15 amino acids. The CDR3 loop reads CSARSLAGNSDTQYF. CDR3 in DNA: TGCAGTGCGAGATCACTAGCGGGAAACTCAGATACGCAGTATTTT.

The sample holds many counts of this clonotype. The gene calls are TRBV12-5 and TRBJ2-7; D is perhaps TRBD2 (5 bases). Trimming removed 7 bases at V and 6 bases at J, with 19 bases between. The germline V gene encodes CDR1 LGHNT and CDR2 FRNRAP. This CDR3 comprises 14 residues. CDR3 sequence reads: CASEPYSGLGEQYF. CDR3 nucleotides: TGTGCTAGTGAGCCCTACAGCGGATTGGGCGAGCAGTACTTC.

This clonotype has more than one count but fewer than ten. CDR3 protein: CATSSAVVRDTQYF. In DNA form, the CDR3 reads TGTGCCACCAGTTCGGCAGTAGTCCGGGATACGCAGTATTTT. The chain combines TRBV24-1 with TRBJ2-3, with D hard to call. CDR1 is KGHDR and CDR2 is SFDVKD in the germline V gene. The germline V and J ends were trimmed by 6 bases and 6 bases, with 15 bases remaining between them. CDR3 length: 14 residues.

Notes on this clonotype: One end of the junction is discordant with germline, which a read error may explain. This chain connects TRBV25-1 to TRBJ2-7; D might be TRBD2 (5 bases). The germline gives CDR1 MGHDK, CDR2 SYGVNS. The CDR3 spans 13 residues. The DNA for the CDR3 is TGTGCCAGCAGCTCCACGAACACCGGGGAGCTGTACTTC. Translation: CASSSTNTGELYF.

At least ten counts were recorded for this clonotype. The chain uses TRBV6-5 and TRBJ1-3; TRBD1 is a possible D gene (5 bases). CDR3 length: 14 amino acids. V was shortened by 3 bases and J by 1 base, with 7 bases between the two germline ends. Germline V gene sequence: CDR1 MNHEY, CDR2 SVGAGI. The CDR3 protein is CASSYGGSGNTIYF. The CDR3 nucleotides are TGTGCCAGCAGTTATGGGGGTTCTGGAAACACCATATATTTT.

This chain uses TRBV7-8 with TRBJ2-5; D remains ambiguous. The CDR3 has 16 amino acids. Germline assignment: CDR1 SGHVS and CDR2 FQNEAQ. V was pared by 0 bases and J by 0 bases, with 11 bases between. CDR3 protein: CASSLAYEQYQETQYF. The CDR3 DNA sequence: TGTGCCAGCAGCTTAGCCTACGAGCAGTACCAAGAGACCCAGTACTTC.

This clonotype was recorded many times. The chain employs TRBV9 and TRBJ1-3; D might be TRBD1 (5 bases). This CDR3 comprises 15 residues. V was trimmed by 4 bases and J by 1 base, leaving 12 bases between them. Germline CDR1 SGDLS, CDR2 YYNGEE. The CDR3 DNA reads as TGTGCCAGCAGCTCCCCCGACAGATCTGGAAACACCATATATTTT. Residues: CASSSPDRSGNTIYF.

This CDR3 is CASSPSQDSNTGELFF. DNA for the CDR3: TGTGCCAGCAGCCCAAGTCAGGACTCGAACACCGGGGAGCTGTTTTTT. The V and J genes are TRBV5-8 and TRBJ2-2; D is possibly TRBD2 (5 bases). CDR1 is SGHTS, CDR2 YDEGEE, per germline. The CDR3 runs 16 residues. V lost 4 bases, J lost 0 bases, and 13 bases lay in between.

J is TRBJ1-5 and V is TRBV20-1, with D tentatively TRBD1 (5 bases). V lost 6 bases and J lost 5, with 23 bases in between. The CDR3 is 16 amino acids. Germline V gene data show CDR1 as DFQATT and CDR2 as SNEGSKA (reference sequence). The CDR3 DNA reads TGCAGTGCCTGGAGTGGGGCTGGGGAGCCCGATCAGCCCCAGCATTTT. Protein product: CSAWSGAGEPDQPQHF.

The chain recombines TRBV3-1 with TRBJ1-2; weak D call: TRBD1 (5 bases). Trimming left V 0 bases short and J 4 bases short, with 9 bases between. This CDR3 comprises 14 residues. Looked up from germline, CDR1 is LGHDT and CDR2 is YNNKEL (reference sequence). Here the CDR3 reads CASSQEGQSYGYTF. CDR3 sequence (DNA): TGTGCCAGCAGCCAAGAAGGACAATCCTATGGCTACACCTTC. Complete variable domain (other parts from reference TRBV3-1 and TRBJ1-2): DTAVSQTPKYLVTQMGNDKSIKCEQNLGHDTMYWYKQDSKKFLKIMFSYNNKELIINETVPNRFSPKSPDKAHLNLHINSLELGDSAVYFCASSQEGQSYGYTFGSGTRLTVV.

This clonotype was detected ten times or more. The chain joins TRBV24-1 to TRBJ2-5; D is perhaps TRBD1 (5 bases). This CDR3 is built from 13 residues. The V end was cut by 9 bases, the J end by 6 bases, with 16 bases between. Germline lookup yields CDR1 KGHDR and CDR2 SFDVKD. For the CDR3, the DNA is TGTGCCACCTCCGATGGTGGGGCGAAGACCCAGTACTTC. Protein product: CATSDGGAKTQYF.

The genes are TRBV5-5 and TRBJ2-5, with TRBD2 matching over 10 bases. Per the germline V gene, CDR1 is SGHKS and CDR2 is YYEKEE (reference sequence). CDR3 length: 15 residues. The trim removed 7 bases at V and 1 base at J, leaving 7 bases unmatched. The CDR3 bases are TGTGCCAGCCGCTCGGGACTAGCGCCCCAAGAGACCCAGTACTTC. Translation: CASRSGLAPQETQYF.

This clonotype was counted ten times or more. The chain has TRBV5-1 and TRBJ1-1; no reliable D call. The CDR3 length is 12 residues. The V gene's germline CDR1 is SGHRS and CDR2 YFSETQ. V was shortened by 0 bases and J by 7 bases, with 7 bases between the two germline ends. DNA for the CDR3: TGCGCCAGCAGCTTGGTTGGGCTTGAAGCTTTCTTT. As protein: CASSLVGLEAFF.

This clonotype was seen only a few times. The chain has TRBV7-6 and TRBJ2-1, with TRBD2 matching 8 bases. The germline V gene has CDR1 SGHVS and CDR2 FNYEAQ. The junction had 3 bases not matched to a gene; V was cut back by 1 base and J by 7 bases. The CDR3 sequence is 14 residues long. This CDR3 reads CASSLELAVNEQFF. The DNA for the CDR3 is TGTGCCAGCAGCTTAGAACTAGCGGTAAATGAGCAGTTCTTC.

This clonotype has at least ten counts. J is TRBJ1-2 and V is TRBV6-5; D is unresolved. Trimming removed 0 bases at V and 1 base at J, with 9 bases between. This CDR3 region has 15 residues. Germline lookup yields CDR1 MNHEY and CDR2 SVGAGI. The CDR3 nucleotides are TGTGCCAGCAGTTACTCGACCGGATTTAACTATGGCTACACCTTC. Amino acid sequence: CASSYSTGFNYGYTF.

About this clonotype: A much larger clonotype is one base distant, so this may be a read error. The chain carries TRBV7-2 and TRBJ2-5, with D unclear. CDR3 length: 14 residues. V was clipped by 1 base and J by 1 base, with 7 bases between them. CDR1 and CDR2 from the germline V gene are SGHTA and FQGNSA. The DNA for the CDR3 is TGTGCCAGCAGCTTAGGGTACAGCCAAGAGACCCAGTACTTC. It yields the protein CASSLGYSQETQYF.